Detailed here is one T cell receptor beta chain. Its antigen is not identified. Profiled with immunoSEQ multiplex PCR; TCRdb holds only in-frame clones, not every one. The sample contains just under 90,000 clones, 89% of which appear only once. The sample is drawn from a study of T cell responses to AZD1222 COVID-19 vaccine. Study-wide points: In all cases, repertoires were sampled only after the peak T cell response.

V was pared by 6 bases and J by 4 bases, with 5 bases of the junction left unmatched. Germline CDR1 is LNHDA and CDR2 is SQIVND (reference sequence). This CDR3 has 13 amino acids. The chain carries TRBV19 and TRBJ1-2; 7 nucleotides line up with TRBD1. Sequencing was performed on peripheral blood, taken 28 days after the second AZD1222 dose. The sequence derives from an adult who received the AZD1222 COVID-19 vaccine. CDR3 coding DNA: TGTGCCAGTAGCGCCACAGGGGCCTATGGCTACACCTTC. Amino acids: CASSATGAYGYTF.